A single sample gave rise to the 29 T cell receptor beta chains below, sequenced in a study of blood T cells in healthy people across ages. It was with a sample-barcoded 5' primer and a J-beta primer mix that a second PCR of roughly 6 to 12 cycles was run. Each CDR3 protein gets one entry after TCRdb re-called the 5' RACE reads with MiXCR. The table records around 970,000 distinct CDR3 sequences, about 51% of them present only once. The specimen sequenced was blood. The receptors derive from an older woman in good health.

CDR3 sequence (DNA): TGTGCCAGCAGCTTACTAGGAGGGGACAGTATGAACACTGAAGCTTTCTTT. It specifies CASSLLGGDSMNTEAFF. The chain uses TRBV7-9 and TRBJ1-1; TRBD1 aligns across 7 bases. This CDR3 is built from 17 residues. CDR1 is SEHNR, CDR2 FQNEAQ, per germline (reference sequence). Trimming removed 2 bases from V and 0 bases from J; junction bases left unmatched: 9.

The chain uses TRBV6-5 and TRBJ2-3; a weak D match, TRBD2 (6 bases). The CDR3 consists of 15 residues. Germline loops: CDR1 MNHEY, CDR2 SVGAGI. Trimming pared 5 bases from V and 1 base from J, leaving 13 bases between. The CDR3 is CASSNREPGTDTQYF. In DNA, the CDR3 is TGTGCCAGCAGTAACCGGGAGCCGGGCACAGATACGCAGTATTTT.

This clonotype was seen just once. The V and J genes are TRBV20-1 and TRBJ2-5; TRBD2 matches at 7 bases. Per the germline V gene, CDR1 is DFQATT and CDR2 is SNEGSKA (reference sequence). V lost 3 bases, J lost 2 bases, and 6 bases stayed unmatched. The CDR3 runs 14 residues. CDR3 in amino acids: CSAREAGPQETQYF. The CDR3 nucleotides read TGCAGTGCTAGGGAAGCGGGACCTCAAGAGACCCAGTACTTC.

This clonotype has just a few counts. The V and J genes are TRBV27 and TRBJ2-5; tentatively, D is TRBD2 (6 bases). This CDR3 is 15 amino acids long. Looked up from germline, CDR1 is MNHEY and CDR2 is SMNVEV (reference sequence). Trimming pared 9 bases from V and 5 bases from J, leaving 22 bases between. CDR3 protein: CASCRTGLMGETQYF. The CDR3 DNA follows: TGTGCCAGTTGTAGGACGGGACTGATGGGGGAGACCCAGTACTTC.

This clonotype was counted between two and nine times. The chain is built from TRBV12-3 or TRBV12-4 and TRBJ2-7, with 7 bases fitting TRBD2. Germline trimming cut 5 bases from V and 0 bases from J; bases unmatched to any gene: 4. This CDR3 has 14 amino acids. CDR3 nucleotide sequence: TGTGCCAGCAGTGGGGGGGATTTCTCCTACGAGCAGTACTTC. This sequence encodes CASSGGDFSYEQYF.

This clonotype was counted between two and nine times. V and J are TRBV15 and TRBJ2-4, with 8 bases aligning to TRBD1. The J call may be faulty, since TRBJ2-7 better matches the DNA end. The CDR3 sequence is 14 residues long. Germline V gene sequence: CDR1 LNHNV, CDR2 YYDKDF (reference sequence). CDR3 region: CATSSLDRVSEQYF. In DNA, the CDR3 is TGTGCCACCAGCAGCCTGGACAGGGTCAGCGAGCAGTACTTC.

The chain uses TRBV20-1 and TRBJ2-1; 10 bases agree with TRBD2. The CDR3 contains 14 residues. Germline CDR1 is DFQATT and CDR2 is SNEGSKA (reference sequence). Trimming removed 3 bases from V and 8 bases from J; junction bases left unmatched: 7. CDR3 in amino acids: CSARPRTSGYEQFF. In DNA, the CDR3 is TGCAGTGCTAGGCCCCGGACTAGCGGATATGAGCAGTTCTTC.

The chain has TRBV6-2 or TRBV6-3 and TRBJ2-7, with 9 bases matching TRBD2. Germline trimming cut 5 bases from V and 6 bases from J; bases unmatched to any gene: 11. CDR3 length: 15 amino acids. Germline V lookup: CDR1 MNHEY, CDR2 SVGEGT. The CDR3 sequence: CASSPVAGVVREQYF. The CDR3 region has the DNA TGTGCCAGCAGTCCGGTAGCGGGAGTCGTTCGCGAGCAGTACTTC.

The table lists this clonotype with a few counts. J is TRBJ2-7 and V is TRBV4-1; 7 bases are shared with TRBD2. V lost 1 base to trimming and J lost 4 bases; unmatched junction nucleotides: 7. The length of the CDR3 is 15 residues. The germline CDR1 and CDR2 sequences are MGHRA and YSYEKL. The CDR3 DNA is TGCGCCAGCAGCCAAGGGACTAGTCTATTGTACGAGCAGTACTTC. This gives the protein CASSQGTSLLYEQYF.

This clonotype appeared a few times. The chain is built from TRBV7-9 and TRBJ1-5, with D tentatively TRBD1 (5 bases). Germline V gives CDR1 SEHNR, CDR2 FQNEAQ (reference sequence). Trimming left V 5 bases short and J 15 bases short, with 17 bases between. The length of the CDR3 is 12 residues. CDR3 loop: CASSAHLGDRHF. The CDR3 DNA is TGTGCCAGCAGCGCCCATCTAGGGGACCGGCATTTT.

This clonotype was recorded at least ten times. The CDR3 reads CAIRQNSGANVLTF. The CDR3 nucleotides read TGTGCCATCAGACAGAACTCTGGGGCCAACGTCCTGACTTTC. The V call is TRBV10-3, the J call TRBJ2-6; D is unclear. CDR1 is ENHRY and CDR2 is SYGVKD in the germline V gene. The CDR3 spans 14 residues. V was clipped by 6 bases and J by 0 bases, with 6 bases between them.

The chain uses TRBV29-1 and TRBJ2-1; 7 nucleotides align to TRBD2. From germline, CDR1 is SQVTM and CDR2 ANQGSEA. The ends lost 2 bases at V and 8 bases at J; junction bases unmatched: 9. The CDR3 covers 14 residues. The CDR3 region is CSVERRTRPDEQFF. CDR3 nucleotide sequence: TGCAGCGTTGAAAGGAGGACTAGACCCGATGAGCAGTTCTTC.

The table lists this clonotype with a count of one. This rearrangement joins TRBV6-2 or TRBV6-3 to TRBJ2-1; no reliable D call. The germline V gene has CDR1 MNHEY and CDR2 SVGEGT. CDR3 length: 14 amino acids. Between the trimmed V and J ends, which lost 7 bases and 0 bases, there was a span of 10 bases. The CDR3 region has the DNA TGTGCCAGCAATCGACCCGGCTCCTACAATGAGCAGTTCTTC. This translates into CASNRPGSYNEQFF.

This chain joins TRBV7-2 and TRBJ1-6; D remains ambiguous. Per germline, CDR1 SGHTA and CDR2 FQGNSA. This CDR3 has 12 residues. With 5 bases removed from V and 10 bases from J, the gap between germline ends came to 9 bases. The CDR3 region has the DNA TGTGCCAGCAGCCTCAGGACCTCACCCCTCCACTTT. Translation gives CASSLRTSPLHF.

CDR3 nucleotides: TGCGCCAGCAGCTTGCTCGGGGGCAGAGCGAACACCGGGGAGCTGTTTTTT. It encodes CASSLLGGRANTGELFF. This sequence joins TRBV5-1 and TRBJ2-2, with D perhaps given as TRBD1 or TRBD2 (6 bases each). The CDR3 totals 17 residues. V shed 1 base and J shed 0 bases, with 13 bases lying between them. Germline V gene sequence: CDR1 SGHRS, CDR2 YFSETQ.

This clonotype was found a few times. The chain employs TRBV5-1 and TRBJ2-5, with 12 nucleotides matching TRBD2. The length of the CDR3 is 16 residues. The V gene's germline CDR1 is SGHRS and CDR2 YFSETQ. The ends lost 9 bases at V and 1 base at J; junction bases unmatched: 10. The CDR3 here is CATGTGTSGSQETQYF. CDR3 DNA: TGCGCCACGGGAACCGGGACTAGCGGGTCCCAAGAGACCCAGTACTTC. Full variable domain (rest looked up from reference TRBV5-1 and TRBJ2-5): KAGVTQTPRYLIKTRGQQVTLSCSPISGHRSVSWYQQTPGQGLQFLFEYFSETQRNKGNFPGRFSGRQFSNSRSEMNVSTLELGDSALYLCATGTGTSGSQETQYFGPGTRLLVL.

V and J are TRBV29-1 and TRBJ1-3; 7 positions agree with TRBD1. Germline V gene sequence: CDR1 SQVTM, CDR2 ANQGSEA. There are 13 residues in the CDR3. After removal of 6 bases from V and 4 bases from J, the junction contained 6 bases not matched to a gene. CDR3 nucleotide sequence: TGCAGCGTAAGACAGGGCCTGGGAAACACCATATATTTT. Translation: CSVRQGLGNTIYF.

This clonotype was counted a single time. The CDR3 region is CASSQDFRGFETQYF. CDR3 bases: TGCGCCAGCAGCCAAGATTTCCGGGGATTCGAGACCCAGTACTTC. This rearrangement joins TRBV4-3 to TRBJ2-5; TRBD2 is a possible D gene (5 bases). The V gene lost 0 bases and the J gene lost 5 bases, with 13 bases spanning the gap. CDR1 is LGHNA and CDR2 is YSLEER in the germline V gene. This CDR3 has 15 amino acids.

The chain carries TRBV20-1 and TRBJ2-7; TRBD2 aligns across 9 bases. The CDR3 contains 13 residues. Germline V gene lookup returns CDR1 DFQATT and CDR2 SNEGSKA (reference sequence). Unmatched junction bases numbered 8, after V lost 7 bases and J lost 4 bases. CDR3 nucleotide sequence: TGCAGTGGGGTCGGCGGGAGGGTGTACGAGCAGTACTTC. Residues: CSGVGGRVYEQYF.

The J gene is TRBJ2-3, the V gene TRBV6-2 or TRBV6-3, with D tentatively TRBD1 (6 bases). This CDR3 has 15 amino acids. V shed 2 bases and J shed 2 bases, with 11 bases lying between them. Germline values: CDR1 MNHEY, CDR2 SVGEGT. The CDR3, as DNA: TGTGCCAGCAGTTACCAGGGGCGCACCACAGATACGCAGTATTTT. Its protein product is CASSYQGRTTDTQYF.

For the CDR3, the DNA is TGCAGCGTTCTGGGAAGGGGGGTTGGCGTGGATACGCAGTATTTT. Translating gives CSVLGRGVGVDTQYF. The rearrangement links TRBV29-1 to TRBJ2-3; possibly TRBD1 or TRBD2 for D (6 bases each). CDR1 SQVTM and CDR2 ANQGSEA come from the germline V gene. The CDR3 consists of 15 residues. V was trimmed by 5 bases and J by 6 bases, leaving 21 bases between them.

V gene TRBV5-1 combines with J gene TRBJ2-1, with TRBD1 matching over 7 bases. The junction had 11 bases not matched to a gene; V was cut back by 9 bases and J by 2 bases. Germline V lookup: CDR1 SGHRS, CDR2 YFSETQ. The CDR3 is 15 residues long. The CDR3 reads CATYNPGQPYNEQFF. CDR3 coding DNA: TGCGCCACCTATAATCCGGGACAGCCCTACAATGAGCAGTTCTTC.

This chain uses TRBV29-1 with TRBJ2-4; D not resolved. The J call may not be correct, given that the DNA end is closer to TRBJ2-7. CDR1 SQVTM and CDR2 ANQGSEA come from the germline V gene. This CDR3 region has 9 residues. CDR3 in amino acids: CSVADEQYF. The CDR3 DNA is TGCAGCGTTGCAGACGAGCAGTACTTC.

This clonotype was seen only a few times. The V call is TRBV28, the J call TRBJ2-5, with 11 bases that match TRBD2. The J call may be wrong; the DNA end is better matched by TRBJ2-7. The CDR3 covers 18 residues. Per the germline V gene, CDR1 is MDHEN and CDR2 is SYDVKM. The CDR3 DNA follows: TGTGCCAGCAGTTTATCAGGAACAGGACTAGCGGGTAGCTACGAGCAGTACTTC. This translates into CASSLSGTGLAGSYEQYF.

About this clonotype: One end of the junction varies from germline; a read error may be responsible. The CDR3 region is CVTSDVTQSSYNEQFF. The CDR3 DNA reads as TGTGTCACCAGTGATGTGACACAAAGCTCCTACAATGAGCAGTTCTTC. The chain employs TRBV24-1 and TRBJ2-1; D is unresolved. CDR3 size: 16 residues. CDR1 and CDR2 (germline): KGHDR, SFDVKD.

This chain connects TRBV20-1 to TRBJ2-1; 10 nucleotides align to TRBD2. The germline CDR1 and CDR2 sequences are DFQATT and SNEGSKA (reference sequence). The CDR3 runs 15 residues. Losses at the gene ends were 4 bases for V and 4 bases for J; bases not matched to a gene: 7. Here the CDR3 reads CSAILAGVGYNEQFF. Written as DNA, the CDR3 is TGCAGTGCTATTCTAGCGGGAGTTGGTTACAATGAGCAGTTCTTC.

The chain combines TRBV11-2 with TRBJ2-1; D uncertain. TRBJ2-7 explains the end of the DNA better; the J call may be wrong. The length of the CDR3 is 16 residues. Per germline, CDR1 SGHAT and CDR2 FQNNGV. The CDR3 here is CASSLEGWRSYNEQYF. In DNA, the CDR3 is TGTGCCAGCAGCTTAGAGGGTTGGCGCTCCTACAATGAGCAGTACTTC.

For this clonotype: An end of the junction differs from the germline gene, which may be a read error. The gene calls are TRBV5-1 and TRBJ2-7; D is unclear. The CDR3 runs 14 residues. The V gene's germline CDR1 is SGHRS and CDR2 YFSETQ. In nucleotides, the CDR3 is TGCACCAGCAGCTTTTCACAGAGCTCCTACGAGCAGTACTTC. This sequence encodes CTSSFSQSSYEQYF.

Remarks on this clonotype: The junction departs from germline at one end; a sequencing error may be responsible. V gene TRBV28 combines with J gene TRBJ2-5; D call uncertain. The CDR3 is made up of 13 amino acids. Germline CDR1 reads MDHEN; CDR2 reads SYDVKM. The CDR3 here is CVSSQTWEETQYF. The CDR3 DNA is TGTGTCAGCAGTCAGACCTGGGAAGAGACCCAGTACTTC.